This TCR beta chain was sequenced in a study of T cell repertoires and HLA-DP antigens. Study overall: Alloreactive CD4+ T cells targeted HLA-DP on transduced HeLa.

Comments on this clone: Its target is unknown.

Germline CDR1 LNHNV, CDR2 YYDKDF (reference sequence). J lost 5 bases, V lost 0 bases, and 10 bases had no gene match. The CDR3 is made up of 18 amino acids. TCRdb's table, derived via immunoSEQ multiplex PCR, lists solely in-frame clones and lacks some. The sample lists about 110,000 clones, 80% to 95% occurring once. Material for sequencing was CD4+ T cells from PBMCs. The clonotype originates from a woman aged 18 to 35 in good health and CMV-seronegative. The gene calls are TRBV15 and TRBJ2-7; 13 bases are shared with TRBD2. CDR3 in DNA: TGTGCCACCAGCAGAGATAAAGATACTAGCGGGAGGGCCAACGAGCAGTACTTC. Amino acids: CATSRDKDTSGRANEQYF.